This T cell receptor (beta chain) was captured in a study of blood T cell repertoires in COVID-19. This clone came up a few times. The assay was immunoSEQ multiplex PCR, and TCRdb's table has in-frame clones only and misses some. The sample yields roughly 260,000 clones, approximately 90% seen once. Trimming at V came to 7 bases and at J to 11 bases, leaving 11 bases not matched to a gene. The length of the CDR3 is 15 residues. Looked up from germline, CDR1 is LNHDA and CDR2 is SQIVND (reference sequence). This receptor was identified in a woman in her late teens or twenties who had recovered from COVID-19. Specimen: PBMCs or T cells enriched from blood (not recorded which). The J gene is TRBJ1-6, the V gene TRBV19; 10 bases match TRBD1. CDR3 coding DNA: TGTGCCAGTAATTCGGACAGGGGGTTCAGAACACCCCTCCACTTT. Encoded protein: CASNSDRGFRTPLHF.